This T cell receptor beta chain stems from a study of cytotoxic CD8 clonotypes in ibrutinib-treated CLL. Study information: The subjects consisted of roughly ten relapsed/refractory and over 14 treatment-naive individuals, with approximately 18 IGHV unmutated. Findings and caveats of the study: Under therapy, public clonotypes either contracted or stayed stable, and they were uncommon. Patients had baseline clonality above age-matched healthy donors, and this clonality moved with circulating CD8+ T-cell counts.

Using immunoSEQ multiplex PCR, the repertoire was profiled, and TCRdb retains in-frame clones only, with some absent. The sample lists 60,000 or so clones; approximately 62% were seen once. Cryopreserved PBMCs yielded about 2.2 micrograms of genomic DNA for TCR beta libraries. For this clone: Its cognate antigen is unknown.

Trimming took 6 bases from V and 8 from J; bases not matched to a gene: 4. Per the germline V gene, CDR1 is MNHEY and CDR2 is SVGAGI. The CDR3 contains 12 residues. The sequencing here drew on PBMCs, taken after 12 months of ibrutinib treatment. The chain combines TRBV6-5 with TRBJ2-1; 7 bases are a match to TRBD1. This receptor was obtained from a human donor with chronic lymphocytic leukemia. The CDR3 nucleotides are TGTGCCAGCAGCGCAGGGGGTTATGAGCAGTTCTTC. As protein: CASSAGGYEQFF.